A single TCR beta chain is shown here with its context. Its target antigen remains unknown. Base qualities are not recorded, but no much larger clone differs from it by a single base. The library was built by means of 5' RACE. TCRdb lists the instrument as Illumina HiSeq 2500. A second PCR of about 6 to 11 cycles was run with a J-beta primer mix and a sample-barcoded 5' primer. A template-switch 5' adaptor carrying 12 random nucleotides introduced a unique molecular identifier onto each TCR beta cDNA molecule. Each sample yielded at least 3 million CDR3-containing paired-end reads. First-strand cDNA synthesis was performed from all RNA using the Mint cDNA synthesis kit, with priming by a TRBC-specific oligonucleotide. Following uracil-DNA glycosylase treatment, a first 18-cycle PCR with universal primers M1SS and BC2_uni_R was performed on all cDNA. Per the authors' processing: Each sample was normalized by randomly selecting 1 million high-quality reads, each carrying a distinct molecular identifier. Instead of being binned into consensus sequences, reads with shared molecular identifiers were discarded. MiTCR, with a Q25 quality threshold and the strictest error-elimination algorithm, was used for CDR3 identification, clonotype clustering and error correction. A nonparametric unseen species model using Euler transformation provided a lower-bound estimate of total TCR beta diversity. The raw public reads went through TCRdb reprocessing: fastp at Q25, MiXCR clone calling, in-frame beta chains kept. Every distinct CDR3 protein forms one entry, paired with its most common genes and DNA. TCRdb, not the authors, supplied the V and J calls. In this sample the table shows over a million distinct CDR3 sequences, 59% of which occur a single time. 6.5% to 8% of the sample comes from the top ten.

Systemically healthy Caucasian individuals from Russia, some 36 in total and aged about 6 to 95 years, were included as donors. Roughly 10 milliliters of peripheral blood were drawn from each donor into EDTA-treated Vacutainer tubes. Ficoll-Paque density-gradient centrifugation was used to isolate PBMCs, with at least 7 million obtained per sample. Trizol reagent was used to extract total RNA from the PBMCs, yielding at least 5 micrograms per sample. For every donor, an aliquot of PBMCs went through flow cytometry to measure the percentages of naive CD45RAhigh/CD27high T cells. These data are taken from a study of blood T cells in healthy people across ages (dated by TCRdb to the mid-2010s). Study-wide context: In model experiments, template switching captured roughly one uniquely barcoded TCR beta cDNA molecule for every two T cells. For two donors (one aged 18 to 30 and one aged 80 or older), the study analyzed two additional independent replicas of 1 million unique cDNA reads from the same blood draw. The donors were divided into four age groups: young (average around 16 years), middle-aged (around 37), aged (approximately 62) and long-lived (more than 75). The study measured age-related changes in TCR beta repertoire diversity using deep sequencing normalized with unique cDNA molecular identifiers. To avoid experimental bias, donors of different ages were spread randomly across the sequencing lanes.

The study at large found these results: Because profiling used bulk unsorted PBMCs, naive and antigen-experienced compartments could not be compared conclusively. Donor CMV infection status was unknown, potentially confounding age-related changes in expanded clonotypes. Compared with the aged group, more naive CD4+ T cells, fewer expanded clones and increased TCR diversity were shown by the long-lived group, suggesting age selection. The percentage of naive T cells measured by flow cytometry correlated strongly with observed TCR beta diversity. Estimates of total diversity based on one million sequenced T cells were considered lower bounds and underestimates. Observed TCR beta diversity per million T cells fell roughly linearly with age, and a significant reduction was already apparent by age around 40.

V and J are trimmed by 3 bases and 6 bases, and the gene matches miss 7 bases of the junction. Taken from cysteine to phenylalanine, the CDR3 has 15 residues. Here the CDR3 DNA is all that survives: 45 bases in frame from base 1. The receptor's source is a man younger than 30 in good health. Specimen: blood. The chain links TRBV12-3 or TRBV12-4 with TRBJ1-5, with 8 junctional bases fitting TRBD1. The DNA reads TGTGCCAGCAGTTTGAGCGGACAGGGATTTCAGCCCCAGCATTTT. Its amino acids are CASSLSGQGFQPQHF.